These 24 T cell receptor beta chains were all obtained from the same sample, sequenced in a study of blood T cell repertoires in COVID-19. Profiling relied on immunoSEQ multiplex PCR, and the TCRdb table lists in-frame clones only, not all of them. Here the sample spans approximately 300,000 clones, about nine tenths being singletons. Material: PBMCs or T cells enriched from blood (not recorded which). The receptors shown here come from a woman in her late teens or twenties who had recovered from COVID-19.

In this sample, this clone turned up once. The V and J genes are TRBV6-5 and TRBJ2-2; 9 bases match TRBD1. V lost 6 bases to trimming and J lost 3 bases; unmatched junction nucleotides: 5. Germline assignment: CDR1 MNHEY and CDR2 SVGAGI. The CDR3 runs 15 residues. The CDR3 loop is CASRRTGGDTGELFF. The CDR3 nucleotides are TGTGCCAGCAGACGTACAGGGGGCGACACCGGGGAGCTGTTTTTT.

The chain carries TRBV9 and TRBJ2-2; D gene uncertain. Germline V gives CDR1 SGDLS, CDR2 YYNGEE. The CDR3 consists of 14 residues. V gave up 0 bases and J gave up 4 bases, with 7 bases separating them. The CDR3 here is CASSVEEFTGELFF. CDR3 DNA: TGTGCCAGCAGCGTAGAAGAGTTCACCGGGGAGCTGTTTTTT.

The V gene is TRBV19, the J gene TRBJ2-5, with 11 bases aligning to TRBD1. Trimming at V came to 4 bases and at J to 2 bases, leaving 3 bases not matched to a gene. This CDR3 has 15 residues. Germline lookup yields CDR1 LNHDA and CDR2 SQIVND (reference sequence). CDR3: CASSKGQGVQETQYF. CDR3 nucleotides: TGTGCCAGTAGTAAGGGACAGGGGGTGCAAGAGACCCAGTACTTC.

This chain uses TRBV11-2 with TRBJ2-7; TRBD2 aligns across 9 bases. The CDR3 spans 14 residues. V shed 1 base, J shed 7 bases, and the junction held 5 bases outside the gene matches. Per the germline V gene, CDR1 is SGHAT and CDR2 is FQNNGV. The CDR3 nucleotides are TGTGCCAGCAGCTTAGTAGCGGGGGTGGGGGAGCAGTACTTC. As protein: CASSLVAGVGEQYF.

J is TRBJ2-1 and V is TRBV5-4, with 11 nucleotides matching TRBD2. The length of the CDR3 is 18 residues. V was clipped by 1 base and J by 7 bases; unmatched bases: 13. Germline V CDR1 and CDR2: SGHNT, YYREEE (reference sequence). CDR3 protein: CASSLRLAGGLGGNEQFF. In nucleotides, the CDR3 is TGTGCCAGCAGCTTGCGCCTAGCGGGGGGCTTGGGCGGTAATGAGCAGTTCTTC.

This clone was found a few times. CDR3 region: CASERRGLGYTF. The DNA for the CDR3 is TGTGCCAGCGAACGGAGGGGGCTTGGCTACACCTTC. The chain recombines TRBV9 with TRBJ1-2, with 7 positions matching TRBD1. Germline lookup yields CDR1 SGDLS and CDR2 YYNGEE. CDR3 length: 12 amino acids. J was trimmed by 7 bases and V by 7 bases; bases with no gene match: 7.

The count of this clone is one. V is TRBV10-3 and J is TRBJ2-3, with 7 positions matching TRBD2. The CDR3 extends over 13 amino acids. V was clipped by 7 bases and J by 9 bases; unmatched bases: 10. Germline V gene sequence: CDR1 ENHRY, CDR2 SYGVKD. The CDR3 bases are TGTGCCATCAACGGACTAGAGGGAGGGACGCAGTATTTT. Its protein product is CAINGLEGGTQYF.

The V gene is TRBV6-6, the J gene TRBJ2-1; a possible D gene is TRBD2 (6 bases). Between the trimmed V and J ends, which lost 2 bases and 10 bases, there was a span of 12 bases. CDR1 and CDR2 (germline): MNHNY, SVGAGI (reference sequence). This CDR3 contains 13 residues. The CDR3 is CASSYASAGEQFF. CDR3 bases: TGTGCCAGCAGTTACGCTAGTGCGGGGGAGCAGTTCTTC.

The chain links TRBV3-1 (or the pseudogene TRBV3-2) to TRBJ1-2, with TRBD1 matching over 7 bases. Germline V gene sequence: CDR1 LGHDT, CDR2 YNNKEL (reference sequence). CDR3 size: 18 residues. Trimming at V came to 3 bases and at J to 5 bases, leaving 18 bases not matched to a gene. Written as DNA, the CDR3 is TGTGCCAGCAGCCACCCAGCCCCAGGGGGGAAACTCGGGTATGGCTACACCTTC. Protein: CASSHPAPGGKLGYGYTF.

The V and J genes are TRBV25-1 and TRBJ2-2; maybe TRBD1 (6 bases). CDR3 length: 13 amino acids. The germline CDR1 and CDR2 sequences are MGHDK and SYGVNS. Trimming removed 6 bases at V and 5 bases at J, with 10 bases between. In nucleotides, the CDR3 is TGTGCCAGCAGCGGGACAATTACCGGGGAGCTGTTTTTT. It codes for CASSGTITGELFF.

This chain connects TRBV7-9 to TRBJ1-1; 8 positions match TRBD1. This CDR3 has 15 residues. V was pared by 1 base and J by 6 bases, with 7 bases of the junction left unmatched. Germline-derived CDR1 and CDR2 are SEHNR and FQNEAQ (reference sequence). This CDR3 reads CASSLGDDRGAEAFF. The CDR3, as DNA: TGTGCCAGCAGCTTAGGGGACGACAGGGGCGCTGAAGCTTTCTTT.

The V call is TRBV27, the J call TRBJ2-2, with 10 bases fitting TRBD2. The ends lost 4 bases at V and 4 bases at J; junction bases unmatched: 9. This CDR3 comprises 17 residues. Germline V gene data show CDR1 as MNHEY and CDR2 as SMNVEV (reference sequence). The CDR3 DNA reads TGTGCCAGCAGTTCCACCCGACTAGCGGGCCCCACCGGGGAGCTGTTTTTT. Protein product: CASSSTRLAGPTGELFF.

The rearrangement links TRBV19 to TRBJ1-1; D is perhaps TRBD1 (5 bases). V was pared by 10 bases and J by 1 base, with 22 bases between. The germline CDR1 and CDR2 sequences are LNHDA and SQIVND (reference sequence). This CDR3 has 16 amino acids. This CDR3 is CATQELGHTPNTEAFF. The CDR3 coding sequence is TGTGCCACCCAGGAGCTAGGACATACGCCGAACACTGAAGCTTTCTTT. Using reference TRBV19 and TRBJ1-1 for the parts outside the CDR3, the full variable domain is DGGITQSPKYLFRKEGQNVTLSCEQNLNHDAMYWYRQDPGQGLRLIYYSQIVNDFQKGDIAEGYSVSREKKESFPLTVTSAQKNPTAFYLCATQELGHTPNTEAFFGQGTRLTVV.

V is TRBV29-1 and J is TRBJ2-1; unclear D gene. The length of the CDR3 is 13 residues. Per germline, CDR1 SQVTM and CDR2 ANQGSEA. With 6 bases removed from V and 5 bases from J, the gap between germline ends came to 14 bases. This chain's CDR3 is CSVAPTQDNEQFF. The CDR3 DNA reads TGCAGCGTCGCCCCCACGCAGGACAATGAGCAGTTCTTC.

The sample holds a few counts of this clone. The rearrangement joins TRBV4-1 to TRBJ2-5; perhaps TRBD2 as D (5 bases). There are 14 residues in the CDR3. Germline CDR1 MGHRA, CDR2 YSYEKL. The V end was cut by 1 base, the J end by 1 base, with 7 bases between. The CDR3 region is CASSQARAQETQYF. Written as DNA, the CDR3 is TGCGCCAGCAGCCAAGCGAGGGCCCAAGAGACCCAGTACTTC.

This chain connects TRBV7-3 to TRBJ2-1; possible D gene TRBD1, 7 bases. The germline V and J ends were trimmed by 5 bases and 3 bases, with 14 bases remaining between them. In germline, CDR1 is SGHTA, CDR2 FQGTGA. The CDR3 has 15 residues. CDR3 loop: CASSRQGGIYNEQFF. For the CDR3, the DNA is TGTGCCAGCAGCCGACAGGGAGGAATCTACAATGAGCAGTTCTTC.

Only a few counts were recorded for this clone. V gene TRBV7-2 combines with J gene TRBJ2-2, with D perhaps TRBD2 (6 bases). The CDR3 covers 14 residues. Germline CDR1 SGHTA, CDR2 FQGNSA. The V end was cut by 2 bases, the J end by 6 bases, with 10 bases between. CDR3 bases: TGTGCCAGCAGCTTAACTAGCAAGGCCGGGGAGCTGTTTTTT. The encoded protein is CASSLTSKAGELFF.

V gene TRBV5-1 combines with J gene TRBJ2-2; D possibly corresponds to TRBD2 (6 bases). Germline V gene lookup returns CDR1 SGHRS and CDR2 YFSETQ. Trimming removed 2 bases at V and 5 bases at J, with 13 bases between. This CDR3 has 15 residues. CDR3 protein: CASSFRGASTGELFF. The CDR3, as DNA: TGCGCCAGCAGCTTCCGCGGGGCTAGTACCGGGGAGCTGTTTTTT.

The chain links TRBV25-1 to TRBJ1-2; 9 nucleotides align to TRBD1. Germline V gene sequence: CDR1 MGHDK, CDR2 SYGVNS. V shed 3 bases and J 2 bases; nucleotides not matched to a gene: 10. This CDR3 comprises 17 residues. DNA for the CDR3: TGTGCCAGCAGTGAGTTAGGAGGGACAGGGTTGAACTATGGCTACACCTTC. It translates to CASSELGGTGLNYGYTF.

The CDR3 DNA reads TGCGCCAGCAGCCTCCGGGACAGGGGTTACAATGAGCAGTTCTTC. Encoded protein: CASSLRDRGYNEQFF. The chain employs TRBV5-1 and TRBJ2-1; 10 positions agree with TRBD1. With 4 bases clipped from V and 4 bases from J, the junction kept 5 bases outside the gene matches. Germline V gene lookup returns CDR1 SGHRS and CDR2 YFSETQ. The CDR3 loop spans 15 amino acids.

The chain couples TRBV11-2 to TRBJ2-7, with D perhaps matching TRBD1 (6 bases). Germline CDR1 is SGHAT and CDR2 is FQNNGV. V was cut by 5 bases and J by 5 bases, with 16 bases left in between. This CDR3 is built from 14 residues. CDR3 in DNA: TGTGCCAGCAGCCCCATTTGGGGGCACGACGAGCAGTACTTC. It codes for CASSPIWGHDEQYF.

The gene calls are TRBV4-1 and TRBJ2-3, with 13 bases fitting TRBD2. Per the germline V gene, CDR1 is MGHRA and CDR2 is YSYEKL. Trimming removed 1 base from V and 9 bases from J; junction bases left unmatched: 4. This CDR3 is built from 15 residues. DNA for the CDR3: TGCGCCAGCAGCCAAGTTGGGACTAGCGGGGTGACGCAGTATTTT. It encodes CASSQVGTSGVTQYF.

The DNA of the CDR3 is TGTGCCAGCAGCCAATACCAGGACTACTCGTTCACTGAAGCTTTCTTT. Its translation: CASSQYQDYSFTEAFF. The chain employs TRBV3-1 (or the pseudogene TRBV3-2) and TRBJ1-1; the D is unclear. Germline-derived CDR1 and CDR2 are LGHDT and YNNKEL (reference sequence). The CDR3 extends over 16 amino acids. Trimming stripped 2 bases from V and 4 bases from J, with 17 bases between.

The chain combines TRBV4-1 with TRBJ1-6; TRBD1 matches at 7 bases. CDR3 length: 16 amino acids. The V gene's germline CDR1 is MGHRA and CDR2 YSYEKL. V was clipped by 1 base and J by 10 bases; unmatched bases: 10. As DNA, the CDR3 is TGCGCCAGCAGCCAAGCAGGAGGGGGCGCCCGGTCACCCCTCCACTTT. Translating gives CASSQAGGGARSPLHF.